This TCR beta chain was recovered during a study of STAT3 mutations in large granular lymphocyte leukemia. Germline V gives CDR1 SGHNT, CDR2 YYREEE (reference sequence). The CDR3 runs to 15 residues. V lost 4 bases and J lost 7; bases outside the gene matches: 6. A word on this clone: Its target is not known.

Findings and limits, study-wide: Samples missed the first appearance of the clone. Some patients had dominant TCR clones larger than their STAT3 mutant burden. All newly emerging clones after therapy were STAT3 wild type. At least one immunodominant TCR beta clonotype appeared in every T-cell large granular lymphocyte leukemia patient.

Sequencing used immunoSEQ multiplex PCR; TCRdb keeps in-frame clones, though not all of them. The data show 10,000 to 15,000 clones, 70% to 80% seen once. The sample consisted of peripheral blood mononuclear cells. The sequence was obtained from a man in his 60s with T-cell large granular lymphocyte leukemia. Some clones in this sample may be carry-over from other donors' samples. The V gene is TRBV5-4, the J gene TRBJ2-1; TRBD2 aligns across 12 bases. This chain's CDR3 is CASSQTSGSFNEQFF. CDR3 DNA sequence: TGTGCCAGCAGCCAGACTAGCGGGAGTTTTAATGAGCAGTTCTTC.